These 3 T cell receptor beta chains were sequenced from one sample in a study of identical twins. TCRdb re-analysed the 5' RACE reads in MiXCR, keeping a single row per CDR3 protein. The sample holds under 800,000 distinct CDR3 sequences, 21% seen once. These data also formed part of another study, on T cells expressing NK-cell markers.

Sequencing was done on a sample of PBMCs. These receptors were collected from a woman aged 18-29 years in good health.

This chain connects TRBV29-1 to TRBJ2-5; 7 nucleotides match TRBD1. This CDR3 is built from 13 residues. CDR1 and CDR2 (germline): SQVTM, ANQGSEA. Losses at the gene ends were 8 bases for V and 1 base for J; bases not matched to a gene: 7. This CDR3 reads CSTLWTGQETQYF. CDR3 coding DNA: TGCAGCACCCTGTGGACAGGCCAAGAGACCCAGTACTTC.

This clonotype turned up a few times. The V and J genes are TRBV5-1 and TRBJ2-1; D is possibly TRBD2 (5 bases). Trimming removed 4 bases from V and 9 bases from J, with 14 bases in between. The germline gives CDR1 SGHRS, CDR2 YFSETQ. CDR3 size: 13 residues. Here the CDR3 reads CASSPESRGEQFF. In nucleotides, the CDR3 is TGCGCCAGCAGCCCTGAGAGCCGGGGTGAGCAGTTCTTC.

The chain is built from TRBV7-2 and TRBJ1-1; D unclear. Germline CDR1 and CDR2: SGHTA and FQGNSA. The CDR3 covers 11 residues. Trimming stripped 5 bases from V and 9 bases from J, with 10 bases between. The CDR3 region has the DNA TGTGCCAGCAGCCCCCGGGCTCAAGCTTTCTTT. Its protein product is CASSPRAQAFF. Full variable domain (missing parts from reference TRBV7-2 and TRBJ1-1): GAGVSQSPSNKVTEKGKDVELRCDPISGHTALYWYRQSLGQGLEFLIYFQGNSAPDKSGLPSDRFSAERTGGSVSTLTIQRTQQEDSAVYLCASSPRAQAFFGQGTRLTVV.